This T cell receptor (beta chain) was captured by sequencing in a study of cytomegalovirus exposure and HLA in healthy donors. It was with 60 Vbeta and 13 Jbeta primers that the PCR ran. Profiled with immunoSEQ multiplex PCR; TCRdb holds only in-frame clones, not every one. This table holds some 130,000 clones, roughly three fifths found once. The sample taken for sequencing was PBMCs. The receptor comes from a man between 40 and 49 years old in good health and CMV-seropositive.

In DNA, the CDR3 is TGTGCCAGTAGTATGGTGGACAGTGGCGAAAAACTGTTTTTT. This sequence encodes CASSMVDSGEKLFF. The rearrangement uses TRBV19 and TRBJ1-4, with D perhaps matching TRBD1 (6 bases). Germline assignment: CDR1 LNHDA and CDR2 SQIVND (reference sequence). The CDR3 contains 14 residues. V shed 3 bases and J shed 8 bases, with 13 bases lying between them.